A selection of T cell receptor beta chains follows, all from one sample in a study of cytomegalovirus exposure and HLA in healthy donors. Using immunoSEQ multiplex PCR, the repertoire was profiled, and TCRdb retains in-frame clones only, with some absent. The table includes roughly 130,000 clones, about 70% detected once. Sequencing used PBMCs. Receptors were obtained from a woman aged 55-69 years in good health and CMV-seropositive. CDR3s include the opening cysteine and the closing phenylalanine or tryptophan. Each record gives: V gene, J gene, clone size, D gene, CDR3 protein, CDR3 DNA. D genes are given only for firm matches. Rows give clone size only sometimes, using once, few, many, or a class for an expanded clone.

TRBV6-6,TRBJ1-2,-,TRBD1,CASRPGQQRYGYTF,TGTGCCAGCAGGCCGGGACAGCAACGCTATGGCTACACCTTC
TRBV5-1,TRBJ2-2,-,-,CASSERTANTGELFF,TGCGCCAGCAGCGAAAGGACAGCAAACACCGGGGAGCTGTTTTTT
TRBV13,TRBJ2-3,-,TRBD2,CASSGGVSTDTQYF,TGTGCCAGCAGCGGGGGGGTCAGCACAGATACGCAGTATTTT
TRBV6-7,TRBJ1-5,-,-,CASSYLPTPQHF,TGTGCCAGCAGTTACCTGCCGACACCCCAGCATTTT
TRBV6-6,TRBJ1-4,-,-,CASSRPGTTNEKLFF,TGTGCCAGCAGTAGGCCGGGGACAACTAATGAAAAACTGTTTTTT
TRBV13,TRBJ1-1,once,-,CASSPMVGGTEAFF,TGTGCCAGCAGCCCGATGGTTGGGGGGACTGAAGCTTTCTTT
TRBV7-6,TRBJ2-7,-,-,CASSSTEPDAYEQYF,TGTGCCAGCAGCTCCACCGAGCCCGATGCCTACGAGCAGTACTTC
TRBV6-5,TRBJ2-7,-,-,CASSYYGQSYEQYF,TGTGCCAGCAGTTACTATGGACAGTCCTACGAGCAGTACTTC
TRBV4-1,TRBJ2-7,-,-,CASSQANARQGGYEQYF,TGCGCCAGCAGCCAAGCTAATGCCCGACAGGGAGGCTACGAGCAGTACTTC
TRBV15,TRBJ1-5,-,-,CATSRGGVNQPQHF,TGTGCCACCAGCAGAGGGGGGGTGAATCAGCCCCAGCATTTT
TRBV16,TRBJ1-2,-,TRBD1,CASSQSGQGGYGYTF,TGTGCCAGCAGCCAATCGGGACAGGGGGGCTATGGCTACACCTTC
TRBV4-1,TRBJ1-6,-,-,CASSQNGRAGAYLHF,TGCGCCAGCAGCCAAAATGGTCGGGCGGGGGCCTACCTCCACTTT
TRBV11-3,TRBJ2-1,-,-,CASSSTRDLYNEQFF,TGTGCCAGCAGCTCGACTCGGGATCTCTACAATGAGCAGTTCTTC
TRBV10-2,TRBJ2-5,-,-,CASSEAGDRETQYF,TGCGCCAGCAGTGAGGCAGGGGATCGAGAGACCCAGTACTTC
TRBV6-6,TRBJ1-5,-,TRBD1,CASSYGTGSRQPQHF,TGTGCCAGCAGTTACGGGACAGGGTCGAGGCAGCCCCAGCATTTT
TRBV2,TRBJ1-5,-,-,CASSPGTSGNQPQHF,TGTGCCAGCAGCCCCGGGACATCAGGCAATCAGCCCCAGCATTTT
TRBV15,TRBJ1-4,few,-,CATSRTGVGEKLFF,TGTGCCACCAGCAGAACGGGGGTCGGGGAAAAACTGTTTTTT
TRBV2,TRBJ1-5,-,TRBD1,CASSEVGQAVYSNQPQHF,TGTGCCAGCAGTGAAGTCGGACAGGCGGTGTATAGCAATCAGCCCCAGCATTTT
TRBV27,TRBJ1-2,-,TRBD1,CASSSLQTGLGLKPYGYTF,TGTGCCAGCAGCTCTCTCCAGACAGGGCTCGGGCTAAAACCCTATGGCTACACCTTC
TRBV9,TRBJ1-3,-,TRBD1,CASSVAGQGGNTIYF,TGTGCCAGCAGCGTAGCCGGACAGGGTGGAAACACCATATATTTT
TRBV6-6,TRBJ1-2,-,TRBD1,CASSLPDRDGYTF,TGTGCCAGCAGTCTCCCTGACAGGGATGGCTACACCTTC
TRBV6-1,TRBJ2-2,-,-,CASVRNGGLTGELFF,TGTGCCAGCGTTCGGAACGGGGGGCTCACCGGGGAGCTGTTTTTT